The 30 T cell receptor beta chains given below trace back to one sample, sequenced in a study of cytotoxic CD8 clonotypes in ibrutinib-treated CLL. The protocol was immunoSEQ multiplex PCR, while the TCRdb copy is restricted to in-frame clones and leaves out a portion. The table has tens of thousands of clones, 70% to 90% seen once. The starting material was PBMCs, obtained before ibrutinib treatment. All receptors derive from a human donor with chronic lymphocytic leukemia.

The V gene is TRBV23-1, the J gene TRBJ1-5; D remains ambiguous. TRBV23-1 has ORF status, its function being uncertain. The CDR3 has 17 amino acids. V dropped 7 bases and J dropped 7 bases, with 26 bases sitting between them. For the CDR3, the DNA is TGCGCCAGCACCCTCCATGGCGGGGTGGAGCGAGAACAGCCCCAGCATTTT. It is translated as CASTLHGGVEREQPQHF.

The genes are TRBV6-5 and TRBJ1-2; D may be TRBD1 (6 bases). Germline V gives CDR1 MNHEY, CDR2 SVGAGI. Trimming left V 0 bases short and J 5 bases short, with 10 bases between. The CDR3 contains 14 residues. The CDR3 protein is CASSYSYRDYGYTF. In DNA form, the CDR3 reads TGTGCCAGCAGTTACTCATACAGGGATTATGGCTACACCTTC.

The V and J genes are TRBV6-5 and TRBJ2-7; 10 positions match TRBD2. The V gene end was trimmed by 6 bases and the J gene end by 2 bases; junction bases not matched to a gene: 7. The CDR3 is 15 amino acids. CDR1 and CDR2 from the germline V gene are MNHEY and SVGAGI. CDR3 in amino acids: CASRGTGTSAYEQYF. Written as DNA, the CDR3 is TGTGCCAGCAGGGGCACCGGGACTAGCGCCTACGAGCAGTACTTC.

The rearrangement uses TRBV27 and TRBJ2-5; 12 bases match TRBD1. This CDR3 has 17 amino acids. J gave up 5 bases and V 8 bases, and 15 bases lay outside the gene matches. Germline-derived CDR1 and CDR2 are MNHEY and SMNVEV (reference sequence). The CDR3 sequence is CASAPVAGQGAVETQYF. The CDR3, as DNA: TGTGCCAGCGCCCCCGTAGCGGGACAGGGGGCCGTCGAGACCCAGTACTTC.

The CDR3, as DNA: TGCAGCGTTGAAGAGGGGTGGGGTGAAAAACTGTTTTTT. Its protein product is CSVEEGWGEKLFF. The chain couples TRBV29-1 to TRBJ1-4, with D unresolved. The V end lost 0 bases, the J end lost 7 bases, and 9 bases lay between the germline ends. Looked up from germline, CDR1 is SQVTM and CDR2 is ANQGSEA. The CDR3 length is 13 residues.

V and J are TRBV27 and TRBJ2-7; D is unclear. The CDR3 extends over 16 amino acids. Trimming stripped 3 bases from V and 2 bases from J, with 17 bases between. Germline values: CDR1 MNHEY, CDR2 SMNVEV (reference sequence). The CDR3 spells CASSLVGPLRTYEQYF. The CDR3 region has the DNA TGTGCCAGCAGTTTGGTCGGTCCTCTCCGGACCTACGAGCAGTACTTC.

The chain recombines TRBV9 with TRBJ2-3; no firm D call. V lost 3 bases and J lost 2, with 10 bases in between. The CDR3 sequence is 14 residues long. Germline assignment: CDR1 SGDLS and CDR2 YYNGEE. CDR3: CASSAIGNTDTQYF. The CDR3 DNA follows: TGTGCCAGCAGCGCTATAGGAAACACAGATACGCAGTATTTT.

This chain uses TRBV7-3 with TRBJ2-7; D gene unclear. V lost 2 bases and J lost 3, with 8 bases in between. The germline CDR1 and CDR2 sequences are SGHTA and FQGTGA. The CDR3 length is 13 residues. CDR3 DNA sequence: TGTGCCAGCAGCTTATTCGTGGGCTACGAGCAGTACTTC. Residues: CASSLFVGYEQYF.

The chain recombines TRBV5-7 with TRBJ1-1; 7 bases agree with TRBD1. TRBV5-7 is marked as an open reading frame, function uncertain. This CDR3 has 17 amino acids. After removal of 2 bases from V and 3 bases from J, the junction contained 13 bases not matched to a gene. The CDR3 loop is CASSLGRKRGQDTEAFF. As DNA, the CDR3 is TGTGCCAGCAGCTTAGGTAGGAAGAGGGGGCAGGACACTGAAGCTTTCTTT.

This clone has just one count. The CDR3 sequence: CASGSSGIGQTYEQYF. The CDR3 bases are TGTGCTAGTGGTTCATCGGGAATCGGACAGACCTACGAGCAGTACTTC. The V call is TRBV12-5, the J call TRBJ2-7, with D tentatively TRBD1 (6 bases). This CDR3 region has 16 residues. Germline V lookup: CDR1 LGHNT, CDR2 FRNRAP. The V end was cut by 4 bases, the J end by 2 bases, with 18 bases between. The full variable domain, rest sourced from reference TRBV12-5 and TRBJ2-7, is DARVTQTPRHKVTEMGQEVTMRCQPILGHNTVFWYRQTMMQGLELLAYFRNRAPLDDSGMPKDRFSAEMPDATLATLKIQPSEPRDSAVYFCASGSSGIGQTYEQYFGPGTRLTVT.

The V and J genes are TRBV5-1 and TRBJ2-1; 7 bases line up with TRBD1. CDR3 size: 16 residues. The J segment lost 7 bases and the V segment lost 7 bases, leaving 17 bases of the junction unmatched. CDR1 is SGHRS and CDR2 is YFSETQ in the germline V gene. CDR3 protein: CASENLPGQQLNEQFF. CDR3 nucleotides: TGCGCCAGCGAAAACCTACCGGGACAGCAACTTAATGAGCAGTTCTTC.

Only a few counts were recorded for this clone. The chain uses TRBV9 and TRBJ2-7; 9 bases agree with TRBD2. The ends lost 4 bases at V and 3 bases at J; junction bases unmatched: 11. Germline-derived CDR1 and CDR2 are SGDLS and YYNGEE. The CDR3 loop spans 16 amino acids. CDR3 residues: CASSPSGAGGVYEQYF. CDR3 sequence (DNA): TGTGCCAGCAGCCCTTCGGGAGCGGGAGGCGTCTACGAGCAGTACTTC.

The CDR3 protein is CASRRGTSGTDTQYF. CDR3 DNA: TGTGCCAGTAGAAGAGGGACTAGCGGCACAGATACGCAGTATTTT. V usage is TRBV19 and J usage is TRBJ2-3; 10 bases align to TRBD2. With V trimmed by 6 bases and J by 1 base, 4 bases remained unmatched. Germline V gene data show CDR1 as LNHDA and CDR2 as SQIVND (reference sequence). The CDR3 is made up of 15 amino acids.

The chain uses TRBV21-1 and TRBJ2-7; TRBD2 is the table's D call, not checked against the DNA. TRBV21-1 is flagged as a pseudogene. The CDR3 sequence is 15 residues long. The CDR3 DNA reads as TGTGCCAGCAGCATCCCGGGACTAGCGGGAGGGTTAGTGTACTTC. Translation: CASSIPGLAGGLVYF.

CDR3 sequence (DNA): TGTGCCAGCGATAATACCCACGAGCAGTACTTC. The encoded protein is CASDNTHEQYF. The chain combines TRBV28 with TRBJ2-7; D not certain. CDR3 length equals 11 residues. V was shortened by 8 bases and J by 5 bases, with 10 bases between the two germline ends. Germline V gene lookup returns CDR1 MDHEN and CDR2 SYDVKM.

In this sample, this clone turned up once. The rearrangement joins TRBV27 to TRBJ2-1, with 10 nucleotides matching TRBD2. The junction had 8 bases not matched to a gene; V was cut back by 10 bases and J by 8 bases. The CDR3 consists of 13 residues. Germline-derived CDR1 and CDR2 are MNHEY and SMNVEV (reference sequence). This CDR3 is CAIRAGGSDEQFF. The CDR3 DNA follows: TGTGCCATCCGAGCGGGAGGGAGCGATGAGCAGTTCTTC.

This chain uses TRBV4-1 with TRBJ2-1, with 9 bases fitting TRBD2. With 1 base clipped from V and 10 bases from J, the junction kept 5 bases outside the gene matches. This CDR3 spans 14 amino acids. CDR1 MGHRA and CDR2 YSYEKL come from the germline V gene. CDR3 amino acids: CASSQAASGNEQFF. In DNA form, the CDR3 reads TGCGCCAGCAGCCAAGCTGCTAGCGGGAACGAGCAGTTCTTC.

The V and J genes are TRBV7-8 and TRBJ2-3; 9 bases align to TRBD1. CDR3 length equals 21 residues. J was trimmed by 0 bases and V by 0 bases; bases with no gene match: 16. Germline CDR1 is SGHVS and CDR2 is FQNEAQ. Here the CDR3 DNA reads TGTGCCAGCAGCTTAGCCCAATCCGGGACAGGGAGGTGGGAGAGCACAGATACGCAGTATTTT. Its protein product is CASSLAQSGTGRWESTDTQYF.

CDR3 amino acids: CASFPPGDNQPQHF. In nucleotides, the CDR3 is TGTGCCAGCTTTCCCCCAGGCGACAATCAGCCCCAGCATTTT. The chain recombines TRBV7-9 with TRBJ1-5; no reliable D call. V lost 8 bases, J lost 3 bases, and 14 bases lay in between. The CDR3 covers 14 residues. Germline V gene data show CDR1 as SEHNR and CDR2 as FQNEAQ (reference sequence).

This rearrangement joins TRBV5-6 to TRBJ2-3; D gene ambiguous. The CDR3 length is 14 residues. V was pared by 1 base and J by 0 bases, with 6 bases between. The V gene's germline CDR1 is SGHDT and CDR2 YYEEEE. CDR3 in DNA: TGTGCCAGCAGCTTGCCAGGTAGCACAGATACGCAGTATTTT. Protein: CASSLPGSTDTQYF.

V and J are TRBV7-9 and TRBJ2-7; the D gene is possibly TRBD2 (5 bases). Trimming cost V 4 bases and J 0 bases, with 22 bases left between them. This CDR3 contains 18 residues. Looked up from germline, CDR1 is SEHNR and CDR2 is FQNEAQ (reference sequence). CDR3 region: CASSSSTARALSSYEQYF. Written as DNA, the CDR3 is TGTGCCAGCAGCTCTAGTACCGCGCGGGCGCTAAGCTCCTACGAGCAGTACTTC.

This rearrangement joins TRBV6-6 to TRBJ1-4, with D possibly matching TRBD1 (5 bases). V lost 2 bases, J lost 8 bases, and 9 bases lay in between. Germline V lookup: CDR1 MNHNY, CDR2 SVGAGI (reference sequence). The CDR3 sequence is 13 residues long. DNA for the CDR3: TGTGCCAGCAGTTACCAGGGTACGGAAAAACTGTTTTTT. It is translated as CASSYQGTEKLFF.

Concerning this clone itself: This same CDR3 is encoded by further DNA sequences in the sample. The genes are TRBV30 and TRBJ1-2, with D unresolved. CDR3 size: 14 residues. Germline lookup yields CDR1 GTSNPN and CDR2 SVGIG (reference sequence). V dropped 0 bases and J dropped 4 bases, with 12 bases sitting between them. Here the CDR3 reads CAWSVPRRSYGYTF. CDR3 bases: TGTGCCTGGAGTGTACCTCGACGAAGCTATGGCTACACCTTC.

The chain is built from TRBV30 and TRBJ2-7; D is unclear. The V gene's germline CDR1 is GTSNPN and CDR2 SVGIG (reference sequence). The length of the CDR3 is 13 residues. V lost 0 bases and J lost 5, with 11 bases in between. The CDR3 loop is CAWSVLGLNEQYF. As DNA, the CDR3 is TGTGCCTGGAGTGTACTTGGCCTGAACGAGCAGTACTTC.

The V and J genes are TRBV7-9 and TRBJ2-3, with 7 nucleotides matching TRBD2. V was clipped by 0 bases and J by 2 bases; unmatched bases: 11. Germline CDR1 SEHNR, CDR2 FQNEAQ (reference sequence). CDR3 length: 18 amino acids. The CDR3 coding sequence is TGTGCCAGCAGCTTAGCGCGGGGGACTCAATTCGACACAGATACGCAGTATTTT. Translated: CASSLARGTQFDTDTQYF.

The chain carries TRBV19 and TRBJ1-2, with 8 bases identical to TRBD1. Trimming removed 5 bases from V and 6 bases from J; junction bases left unmatched: 8. Germline assignment: CDR1 LNHDA and CDR2 SQIVND (reference sequence). This CDR3 is built from 14 residues. CDR3 residues: CASSGPRGLDGYTF. In DNA form, the CDR3 reads TGTGCCAGTAGTGGCCCCAGGGGGCTGGATGGCTACACCTTC.

The chain couples TRBV7-8 to TRBJ2-5; D is unresolved. This CDR3 has 14 amino acids. The germline V and J ends were trimmed by 1 base and 5 bases, with 11 bases remaining between them. Germline assignment: CDR1 SGHVS and CDR2 FQNEAQ. As DNA, the CDR3 is TGTGCCAGCAGCTTAGACGGTTTCGGGGAGACCCAGTACTTC. It translates to CASSLDGFGETQYF.

The chain combines TRBV5-6 with TRBJ2-3, with TRBD2 matching over 9 bases. CDR1 and CDR2 (germline): SGHDT, YYEEEE. V trimming: 0 bases; J trimming: 4 bases; junction bases outside the gene matches: 9. This CDR3 region has 17 residues. This CDR3 reads CASSLVLSGSPPDTQYF. CDR3 bases: TGTGCCAGCAGCTTGGTTCTTAGCGGGAGCCCCCCAGATACGCAGTATTTT.

This clone was counted a single time. The chain couples TRBV5-4 to TRBJ2-7; 7 bases are a match to TRBD1. This CDR3 has 15 amino acids. V trimming: 4 bases; J trimming: 6 bases; junction bases outside the gene matches: 13. CDR1 is SGHNT, CDR2 YYREEE, per germline (reference sequence). The CDR3 DNA sequence: TGTGCCAGCAGCCCTAGTAAAGGGGGCAGGGTCGAGCAGTACTTC. It is translated as CASSPSKGGRVEQYF.

This clone was found a few times. The rearrangement joins TRBV15 to TRBJ1-1; 9 bases map to TRBD1. V dropped 2 bases and J dropped 3; count of bases not matched to a gene: 1. The CDR3 is 14 amino acids. In germline, CDR1 is LNHNV, CDR2 YYDKDF (reference sequence). In DNA form, the CDR3 reads TGTGCCACCAGCAGACGGACAGGGGACACTGAAGCTTTCTTT. Translated, it gives CATSRRTGDTEAFF. The whole variable domain, filled in from reference TRBV15 and TRBJ1-1, reads DAMVIQNPRYQVTQFGKPVTLSCSQTLNHNVMYWYQQKSSQAPKLLFHYYDKDFNNEADTPDNFQSRRPNTSFCFLDIRSPGLGDTAMYLCATSRRTGDTEAFFGQGTRLTVV.